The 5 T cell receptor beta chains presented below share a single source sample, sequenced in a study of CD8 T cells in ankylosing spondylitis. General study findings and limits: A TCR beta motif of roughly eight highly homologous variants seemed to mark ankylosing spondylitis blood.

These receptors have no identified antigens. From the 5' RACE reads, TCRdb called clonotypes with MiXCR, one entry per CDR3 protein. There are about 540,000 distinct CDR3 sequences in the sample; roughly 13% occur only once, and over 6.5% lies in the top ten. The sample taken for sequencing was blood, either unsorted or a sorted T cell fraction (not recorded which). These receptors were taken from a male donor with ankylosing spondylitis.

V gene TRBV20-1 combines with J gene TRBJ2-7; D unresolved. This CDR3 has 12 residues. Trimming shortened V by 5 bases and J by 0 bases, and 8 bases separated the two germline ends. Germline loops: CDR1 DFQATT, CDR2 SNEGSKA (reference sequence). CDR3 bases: TGCAGTGCTTCGGACCGCTCCTACGAGCAGTACTTC. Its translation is CSASDRSYEQYF.

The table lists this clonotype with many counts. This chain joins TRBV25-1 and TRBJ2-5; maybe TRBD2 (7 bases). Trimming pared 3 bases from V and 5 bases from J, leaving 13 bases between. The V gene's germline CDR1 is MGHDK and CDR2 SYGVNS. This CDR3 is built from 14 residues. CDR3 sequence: CASSDHEGGETQYF. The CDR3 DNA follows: TGTGCCAGCAGTGATCATGAGGGGGGGGAGACCCAGTACTTC.

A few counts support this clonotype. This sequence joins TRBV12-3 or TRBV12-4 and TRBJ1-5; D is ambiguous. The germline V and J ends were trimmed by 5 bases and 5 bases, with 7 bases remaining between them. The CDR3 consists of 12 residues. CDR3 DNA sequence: TGTGCCAGCAGTGTATGGGATCAGCCCCAGCATTTT. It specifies CASSVWDQPQHF.

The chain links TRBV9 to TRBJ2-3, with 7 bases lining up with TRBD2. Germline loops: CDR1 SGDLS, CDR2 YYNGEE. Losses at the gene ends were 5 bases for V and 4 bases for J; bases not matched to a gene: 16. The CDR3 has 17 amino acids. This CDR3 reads CASSYARGGGSPDTQYF. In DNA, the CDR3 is TGTGCCAGCAGTTACGCGCGGGGTGGCGGGAGCCCAGATACGCAGTATTTT.

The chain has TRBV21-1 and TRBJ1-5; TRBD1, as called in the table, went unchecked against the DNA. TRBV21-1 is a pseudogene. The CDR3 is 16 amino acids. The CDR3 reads CASSIEGAPANQPQHF. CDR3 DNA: TGTGCCAGCAGCATAGAGGGGGCGCCCGCAAATCAGCCCCAGCATTTT.